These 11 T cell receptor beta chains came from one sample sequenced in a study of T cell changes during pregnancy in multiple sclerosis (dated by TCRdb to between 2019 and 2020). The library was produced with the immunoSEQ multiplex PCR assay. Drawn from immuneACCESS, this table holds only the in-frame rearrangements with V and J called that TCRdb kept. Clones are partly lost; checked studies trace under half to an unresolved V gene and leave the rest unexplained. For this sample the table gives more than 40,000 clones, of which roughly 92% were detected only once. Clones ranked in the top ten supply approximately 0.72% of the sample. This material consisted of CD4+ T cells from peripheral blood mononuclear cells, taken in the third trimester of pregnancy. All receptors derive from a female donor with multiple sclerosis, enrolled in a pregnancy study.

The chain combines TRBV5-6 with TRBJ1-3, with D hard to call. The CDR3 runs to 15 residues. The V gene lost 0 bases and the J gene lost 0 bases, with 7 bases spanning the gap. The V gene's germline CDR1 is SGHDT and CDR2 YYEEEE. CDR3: CASSLGVSSGNTIYF. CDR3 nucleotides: TGTGCCAGCAGCTTGGGAGTTAGCTCTGGAAACACCATATATTTT. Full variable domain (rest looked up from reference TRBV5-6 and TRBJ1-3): DAGVTQSPTHLIKTRGQQVTLRCSPKSGHDTVSWYQQALGQGPQFIFQYYEEEERQRGNFPDRFSGHQFPNYSSELNVNALLLGDSALYLCASSLGVSSGNTIYFGEGSWLTVV.

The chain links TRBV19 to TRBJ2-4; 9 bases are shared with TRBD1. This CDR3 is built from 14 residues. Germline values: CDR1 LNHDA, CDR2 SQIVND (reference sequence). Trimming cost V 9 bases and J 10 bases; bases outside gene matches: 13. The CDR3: CARKTGGWLGIQYF. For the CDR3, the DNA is TGTGCCAGAAAAACAGGGGGCTGGTTAGGGATTCAGTACTTC.

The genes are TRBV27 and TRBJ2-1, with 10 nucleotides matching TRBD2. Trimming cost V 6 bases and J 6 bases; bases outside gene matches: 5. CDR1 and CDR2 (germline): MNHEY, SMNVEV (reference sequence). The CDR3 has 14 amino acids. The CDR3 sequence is CASSVSGRANEQFF. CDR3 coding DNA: TGTGCCAGCAGCGTAAGCGGGAGGGCCAATGAGCAGTTCTTC.

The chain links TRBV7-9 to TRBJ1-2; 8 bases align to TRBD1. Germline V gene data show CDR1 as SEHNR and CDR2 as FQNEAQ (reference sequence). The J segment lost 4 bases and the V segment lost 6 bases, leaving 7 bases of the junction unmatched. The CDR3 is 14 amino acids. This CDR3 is CASRADREGYGYTF. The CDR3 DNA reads TGTGCCAGCAGGGCGGACAGGGAAGGCTATGGCTACACCTTC. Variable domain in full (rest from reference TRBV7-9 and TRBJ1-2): DTGVSQNPRHKITKRGQNVTFRCDPISEHNRLYWYRQTLGQGPEFLTYFQNEAQLEKSRLLSDRFSAERPKGSFSTLEIQRTEQGDSAMYLCASRADREGYGYTFGSGTRLTVV.

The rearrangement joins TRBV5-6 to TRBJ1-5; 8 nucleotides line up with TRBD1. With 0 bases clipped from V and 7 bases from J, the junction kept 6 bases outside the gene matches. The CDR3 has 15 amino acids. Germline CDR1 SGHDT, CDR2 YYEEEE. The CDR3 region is CASSLGQGSGQPQHF. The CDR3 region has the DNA TGTGCCAGCAGCTTGGGACAGGGGTCCGGGCAGCCCCAGCATTTT.

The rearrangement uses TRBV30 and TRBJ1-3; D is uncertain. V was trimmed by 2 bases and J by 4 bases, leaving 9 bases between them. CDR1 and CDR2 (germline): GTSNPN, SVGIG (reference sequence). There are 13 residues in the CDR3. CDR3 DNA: TGTGCCTGGAGTCCGACGGGAGGAAACACCATATATTTT. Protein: CAWSPTGGNTIYF.

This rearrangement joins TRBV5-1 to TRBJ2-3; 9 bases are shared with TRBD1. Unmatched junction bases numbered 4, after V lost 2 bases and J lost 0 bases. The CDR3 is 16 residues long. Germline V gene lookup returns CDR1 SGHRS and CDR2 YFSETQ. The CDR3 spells CASSLQGASSTDTQYF. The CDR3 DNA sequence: TGCGCCAGCAGCTTACAGGGGGCTAGTAGCACAGATACGCAGTATTTT.

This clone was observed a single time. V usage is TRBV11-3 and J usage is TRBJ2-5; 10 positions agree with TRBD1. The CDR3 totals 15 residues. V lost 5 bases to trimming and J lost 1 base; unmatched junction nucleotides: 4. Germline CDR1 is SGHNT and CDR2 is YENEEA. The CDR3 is CASSRGTGVQETQYF. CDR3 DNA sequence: TGTGCCAGCAGCAGGGGGACAGGGGTCCAAGAGACCCAGTACTTC.

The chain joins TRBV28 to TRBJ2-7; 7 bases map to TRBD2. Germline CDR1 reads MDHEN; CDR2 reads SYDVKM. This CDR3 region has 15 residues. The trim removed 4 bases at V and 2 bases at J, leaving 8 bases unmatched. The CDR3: CASSSPQAGTYEQYF. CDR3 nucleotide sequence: TGTGCCAGCAGTTCCCCCCAAGCGGGGACCTACGAGCAGTACTTC.

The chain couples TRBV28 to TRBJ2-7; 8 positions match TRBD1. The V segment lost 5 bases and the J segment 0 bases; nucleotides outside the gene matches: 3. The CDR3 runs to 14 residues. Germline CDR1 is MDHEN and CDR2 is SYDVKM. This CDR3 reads CASSPGGSSYEQYF. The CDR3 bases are TGTGCCAGCAGTCCAGGGGGCAGCTCCTACGAGCAGTACTTC.

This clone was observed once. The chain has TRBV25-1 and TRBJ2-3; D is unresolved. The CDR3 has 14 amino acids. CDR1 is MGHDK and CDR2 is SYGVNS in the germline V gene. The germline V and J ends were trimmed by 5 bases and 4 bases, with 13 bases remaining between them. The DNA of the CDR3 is TGTGCCAGCAGTCAGATGTATGGTCCAGATACGCAGTATTTT. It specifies CASSQMYGPDTQYF.